This T cell receptor beta chain was observed in a study of T-cell memory formation after mild COVID-19. Overall study context: In these data, TCR clusters were largely donor specific. Notes on the study in general: Second-wave clones peaking on day 37 lacked confirmed SARS-CoV-2 specificity. CD4+ contracting clones lay mainly in CM and EM, CD8+ ones in EMRA. Clones shrinking from day 15 to 85 showed even CD4/CD8 mixes; later expanders tilted CD4+.

This clonotype was counted once. Antigen specificity is unknown. Trimming cost V 4 bases and J 6 bases, with 21 bases left between them. The germline V gene encodes CDR1 KGHDR and CDR2 SFDVKD. This CDR3 spans 16 amino acids. From the 5' RACE reads, TCRdb called clonotypes with MiXCR, one entry per CDR3 protein. The profile shows hundreds of thousands of distinct CDR3 sequences, 15% to 20% of them singletons. Sequenced input: PBMCs or a T cell subset sorted from them (not recorded which). The chain is built from TRBV24-1 and TRBJ2-7, with D possibly TRBD1 on 6 matching bases. The receptor was derived from an adult woman who had mild COVID-19 (a few samples of this study predate the infection). Cell type and time point are not known. CDR3 nucleotide sequence: TGTGCCACCAGTGACCCGCAGGGGAAAACCTCTCGCGAGCAGTACTTC. Protein product: CATSDPQGKTSREQYF.